This T cell receptor beta chain came from a study of cytomegalovirus exposure and HLA in healthy donors. Study observations and caveats: Solely CMV serostatus was available to characterize immune exposure. Productive rates of about 90% or about 30% were seen for most TCR beta V segments in an earlier analysis.

Points on this clone: The target antigen is unknown.

The CDR3 consists of 15 residues. Germline V gene lookup returns CDR1 MRHNA and CDR2 SNTAGT. The V segment lost 6 bases and the J segment 4 bases; nucleotides outside the gene matches: 7. With 60 Vbeta and 13 Jbeta primers, the PCR was carried out. The method was immunoSEQ multiplex PCR; TCRdb's version includes in-frame clones alone and lacks a portion of them. Among 72,000 or so clones listed, around 70% were seen once. The sequence derives from a human donor in good health. Input material: PBMCs. The chain couples TRBV6-4 to TRBJ2-3, with 10 nucleotides matching TRBD2. In nucleotides, the CDR3 is TGTGCCAGCAGCCCTCTAGCGGGAGACGCAGATACGCAGTATTTT. Translated: CASSPLAGDADTQYF.